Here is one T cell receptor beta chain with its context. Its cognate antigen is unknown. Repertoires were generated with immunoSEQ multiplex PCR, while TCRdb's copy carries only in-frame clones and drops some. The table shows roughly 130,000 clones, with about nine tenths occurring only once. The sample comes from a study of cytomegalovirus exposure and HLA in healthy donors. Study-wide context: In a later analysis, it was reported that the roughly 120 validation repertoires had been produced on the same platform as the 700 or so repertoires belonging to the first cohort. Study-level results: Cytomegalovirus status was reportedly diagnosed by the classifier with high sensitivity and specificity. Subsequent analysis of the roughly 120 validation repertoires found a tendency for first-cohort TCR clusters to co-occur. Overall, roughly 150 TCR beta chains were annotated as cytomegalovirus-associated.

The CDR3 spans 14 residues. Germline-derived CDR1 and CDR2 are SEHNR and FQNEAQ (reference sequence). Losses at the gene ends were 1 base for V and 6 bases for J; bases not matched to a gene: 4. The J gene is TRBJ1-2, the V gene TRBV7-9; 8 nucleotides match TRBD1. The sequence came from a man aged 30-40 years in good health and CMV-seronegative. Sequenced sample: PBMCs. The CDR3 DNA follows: TGTGCCAGCAGCTTAGTCGGACAGGGCGATGGCTACACCTTC. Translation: CASSLVGQGDGYTF.